The rows below give T cell receptor beta chains drawn from one sample of a study of blood T cell repertoires in COVID-19. The method was immunoSEQ multiplex PCR; TCRdb's version includes in-frame clones alone and lacks a portion of them. The sample yields about half a million clones, 88% seen once. Sequenced sample: PBMCs or T cells enriched from blood (not recorded which). The receptors come from a woman aged 55-70 years who had recovered from COVID-19. Each CDR3 is given with its conserved first and last residue. The order of the fields is D gene, V gene, J gene, clone size, CDR3 protein, CDR3 DNA. D genes are given only for firm matches. The size of a clone is reported for some rows only, either as once, few or many, or as a class for expanded clones.

>.|TRBV5-1|TRBJ2-4|.
CASSLGVTTEQNIQYF
TGCGCCAGCAGCTTGGGGGTTACCACAGAGCAAAACATTCAGTACTTC
>.|TRBV30|TRBJ1-5|.
CAWSPGGGGQPQHF
TGTGCCTGGAGCCCGGGGGGCGGAGGTCAGCCCCAGCATTTT
>.|TRBV6-1|TRBJ2-4|.
CASSELKGVRNIQYF
TGTGCCAGCAGTGAACTTAAAGGGGTCAGAAACATTCAGTACTTC
>TRBD1|TRBV7-9|TRBJ1-2|.
CASSLQTGGPSSYTF
TGTGCCAGCAGCTTACAGACAGGGGGTCCATCTAGCTACACCTTC
>.|TRBV7-2|TRBJ2-1|few
CASSPQGAYNEQFF
TGTGCCAGCAGCCCCCAAGGGGCCTACAATGAGCAGTTCTTC
>.|TRBV10-3|TRBJ2-5|.
CAISGAGRETQYF
TGTGCCATCAGTGGCGCGGGGCGAGAGACCCAGTACTTC
>TRBD1|TRBV6-5|TRBJ1-6|.
CASISTGGDSPLHF
TGTGCCAGCATCTCAACAGGGGGAGATTCACCCCTCCACTTT
>.|TRBV10-1|TRBJ2-1|.
CASSESGLTHEQFF
TGCGCCAGCAGTGAGTCAGGACTTACACATGAGCAGTTCTTC
>.|TRBV14|TRBJ2-3|.
CASSFRLTDTQYF
TGTGCCAGCAGCTTCCGACTCACAGATACGCAGTATTTT
>.|TRBV10-3|TRBJ2-1|.
CAIRAEGNEQFF
TGTGCCATCAGGGCGGAGGGTAATGAGCAGTTCTTC
>.|TRBV6-1|TRBJ1-2|.
CASSDIPYGYTF
TGTGCCAGCAGTGACATCCCCTATGGCTACACCTTC
>.|TRBV11-2|TRBJ2-3|.
CASSPRLARDTQYF
TGTGCCAGCAGCCCCCGACTGGCTAGGGATACGCAGTATTTT
>TRBD2|TRBV9|TRBJ2-3|once
CASSEGLAGTDTQYF
TGTGCCAGCAGCGAAGGACTAGCGGGGACAGATACGCAGTATTTT
>.|TRBV18|TRBJ1-1|.
CASSPGGWDTEAFF
TGTGCCAGCTCACCAGGGGGCTGGGACACTGAAGCTTTCTTT
>TRBD1|TRBV6-5|TRBJ1-1|once
CASSTGQGASEAFF
TGTGCCAGCAGTACCGGACAGGGGGCCTCTGAAGCTTTCTTT
>.|TRBV18|TRBJ2-2|.
CASSPHGGANTGELFF
TGTGCCAGCTCACCACACGGGGGTGCGAACACCGGGGAGCTGTTTTTT
>.|TRBV21-1|TRBJ2-5|.
CASSKPTGTSGGSPYQETQYF
TGTGCCAGCAGCAAACCAACCGGGACTAGCGGGGGGTCCCCCTACCAAGAGACCCAGTACTTC
>.|TRBV5-6|TRBJ2-5|.
CASSPTSQETQYF
TGTGCCAGCAGCCCGACTAGCCAAGAGACCCAGTACTTC
>TRBD2|TRBV7-2|TRBJ2-2|.
CASSFRLSGGTNTGELFF
TGTGCCAGCAGCTTCCGACTTAGCGGGGGCACGAACACCGGGGAGCTGTTTTTT
>.|TRBV7-8|TRBJ2-1|.
CASSLSGLNNEQFF
TGTGCCAGCAGCCTCTCGGGACTGAACAATGAGCAGTTCTTC
>.|TRBV7-7|TRBJ1-3|.
CASSLGQGNTIYF
TGTGCCAGCAGCCTCGGACAGGGAAACACCATATATTTT
>.|TRBV11-2|TRBJ2-7|once
CASSPGDSSYEQYF
TGTGCCAGCAGTCCAGGGGATTCTAGCTACGAGCAGTACTTC
>TRBD1|TRBV4-1|TRBJ1-2|.
CASSQDIGQVIFYGYTF
TGCGCCAGCAGCCAAGATATTGGACAGGTTATTTTCTATGGCTACACCTTC
>TRBD1|TRBV6-4|TRBJ1-2|.
CASRGQGAHGYTF
TGTGCCAGCAGGGGACAGGGGGCCCATGGCTACACCTTC
>TRBD1|TRBV12-5|TRBJ2-7|.
CASGGPGTDYEQYF
TGTGCTAGTGGGGGGCCCGGGACAGATTACGAGCAGTACTTC
>TRBD1|TRBV7-6|TRBJ1-6|.
CASSLTQGAFNSPLHF
TGTGCCAGCAGCTTGACACAGGGGGCATTTAATTCACCCCTCCACTTT
>.|TRBV2|TRBJ2-2|.
CASISGLTNTGELFF
TGTGCCAGCATTTCAGGGTTAACGAACACCGGGGAGCTGTTTTTT
>.|TRBV13|TRBJ2-1|.
CASTRPGATKYNEQFF
TGTGCCAGCACCCGGCCAGGGGCGACGAAATACAATGAGCAGTTCTTC
>.|TRBV12-3/TRBV12-4|TRBJ2-3|.
CASSDTFTQYF
TGTGCCAGCAGTGACACCTTTACGCAGTATTTT
>.|TRBV12-5|TRBJ1-1|once
CASGLRGNTEAFF
TGTGCTAGTGGTTTGAGGGGGAACACTGAAGCTTTCTTT
>.|TRBV13|TRBJ2-1|.
CASSNLNEQFF
TGTGCCAGCAGCAACTTAAATGAGCAGTTCTTC
>.|TRBV6-5|TRBJ2-2|.
CASSYSGGAGTGELFF
TGTGCCAGCAGTTACTCGGGCGGGGCGGGCACCGGGGAGCTGTTTTTT
>.|TRBV12-5|TRBJ2-5|.
CASGSAETQYF
TGTGCTAGTGGTTCCGCGGAGACCCAGTACTTC
>TRBD2|TRBV2|TRBJ2-3|.
CASSGGLSTDTQYF
TGTGCCAGCAGCGGGGGGTTAAGCACAGATACGCAGTATTTT
>.|TRBV27|TRBJ2-5|.
CASSFFGEETQYF
TGTGCCAGCAGTTTTTTCGGGGAAGAGACCCAGTACTTC
>TRBD1|TRBV11-3|TRBJ1-1|.
CASSWGQGAPPTEAFF
TGTGCCAGCAGCTGGGGACAGGGGGCGCCCCCCACTGAAGCTTTCTTT
>.|TRBV7-9|TRBJ2-7|.
CASSLVGTASDEQYF
TGTGCCAGCAGCTTAGTTGGGACAGCTAGCGACGAGCAGTACTTC
>.|TRBV13|TRBJ2-3|.
CAAGRRGTDTQYF
TGTGCCGCGGGGCGGCGTGGGACAGATACGCAGTATTTT
>TRBD1|TRBV25-1|TRBJ1-4|.
CASSVDRGFEKLFF
TGTGCCAGCAGTGTCGACAGGGGGTTTGAAAAACTGTTTTTT
>TRBD1|TRBV18|TRBJ1-2|.
CASSSTGGSGYTF
TGTGCCAGCTCGTCTACAGGGGGATCTGGCTACACCTTC
>.|TRBV5-1|TRBJ1-1|.
CASSQAGTTITEAFF
TGCGCCAGCAGCCAAGCCGGGACAACAATCACTGAAGCTTTCTTT
>.|TRBV7-9|TRBJ2-7|.
CASSFLGENEQYF
TGTGCCAGCAGCTTTCTTGGGGAGAACGAGCAGTACTTC